The 13 T cell receptor beta chains presented below share a single source sample, sequenced in a study of blood T cell repertoires in COVID-19 (dated by TCRdb to about 2020). The library was generated by the immunoSEQ multiplex PCR assay. TCRdb took over this immuneACCESS table, retaining in-frame rearrangements with V and J assigned. Such tables are incomplete; in checked studies, under half of the missing clones stem from an unresolved V gene, and the remainder is unexplained. This sample holds about 48,000 clones; approximately 80% were observed only once. Clones ranked in the top ten supply roughly 50% of the sample. The sequenced sample consisted of peripheral blood. The receptors come from a man aged 65 to 85 with acute or convalescent COVID-19.

The rearrangement links TRBV19 to TRBJ1-2; D unresolved. Trimming cost V 3 bases and J 6 bases, with 17 bases left between them. CDR1 is LNHDA and CDR2 is SQIVND in the germline V gene (reference sequence). The CDR3 sequence is 15 residues long. The CDR3 sequence is CASSMREEVGHGYTF. The CDR3 DNA reads TGTGCCAGTAGTATGAGGGAGGAAGTTGGGCATGGCTACACCTTC.

The chain is built from TRBV6-6 and TRBJ1-2, with TRBD1 matching over 7 bases. The CDR3 totals 14 residues. With 6 bases clipped from V and 4 bases from J, the junction kept 8 bases outside the gene matches. CDR1 and CDR2 from the germline V gene are MNHNY and SVGAGI (reference sequence). CDR3 nucleotides: TGTGCCAGCAGACCAGAAACAGGGGCCTATGGCTACACCTTC. This codes for CASRPETGAYGYTF.

V usage is TRBV5-4 and J usage is TRBJ2-2; D possibly corresponds to TRBD1 (6 bases). Trimming removed 0 bases at V and 3 bases at J, with 6 bases between. CDR3 length: 14 amino acids. Germline CDR1 reads SGHNT; CDR2 reads YYREEE (reference sequence). For the CDR3, the DNA is TGTGCCAGCAGCTTGGGGGGGCACACCGGGGAGCTGTTTTTT. This encodes CASSLGGHTGELFF.

This clone has only one observation. The chain couples TRBV12-3 or TRBV12-4 to TRBJ1-2; D might be TRBD1 (5 bases). V was cut by 7 bases and J by 8 bases, with 17 bases left in between. The length of the CDR3 is 13 residues. CDR3 coding DNA: TGTGCCAGCACCCAACTAGTCGGGGGGGGCTACACCTTC. Its translation is CASTQLVGGGYTF.

The J gene is TRBJ2-3, the V gene TRBV3-1 (or the pseudogene TRBV3-2), with 10 bases lining up with TRBD2. Germline CDR1 reads LGHDT; CDR2 reads YNNKEL (reference sequence). This CDR3 contains 16 residues. V gave up 5 bases and J gave up 4 bases; unmatched junction bases: 9. The DNA for the CDR3 is TGTGCCAGCAGCTCGAGCCTCAGCGGGGGGGCAGATACGCAGTATTTT. Its protein is CASSSSLSGGADTQYF.

Here the CDR3 reads CAWNPGGGALFF. CDR3 coding DNA: TGTGCCTGGAACCCAGGCGGGGGTGCGTTGTTTTTT. The J gene is TRBJ1-4, the V gene TRBV30; the D gene is possibly TRBD1 (5 bases). V lost 4 bases to trimming and J lost 15 bases, with 18 bases between them. The CDR3 runs 12 residues. Germline V gene sequence: CDR1 GTSNPN, CDR2 SVGIG (reference sequence).

V gene TRBV14 combines with J gene TRBJ2-1, with TRBD1 matching over 8 bases. V lost 3 bases to trimming and J lost 2 bases; unmatched junction nucleotides: 3. This CDR3 region has 15 residues. CDR1 is SGHDN, CDR2 FVKESK, per germline. The CDR3, as DNA: TGTGCCAGCAGCCAGACAGGGGCAACCTACAATGAGCAGTTCTTC. Residues: CASSQTGATYNEQFF.

The CDR3 here is CASREGRENTEAFF. CDR3 nucleotides: TGCGCCAGCAGGGAGGGCAGGGAGAACACTGAAGCTTTCTTT. The chain has TRBV10-1 and TRBJ1-1, with D tentatively TRBD1 (5 bases). The CDR3 runs 14 residues. CDR1 and CDR2 from the germline V gene are WNHNN and SYGVQD (reference sequence). Trimming left V 6 bases short and J 1 base short, with 12 bases between.

This clone came up a few times. This chain uses TRBV25-1 with TRBJ1-2, with 10 bases that match TRBD1. J lost 6 bases, V lost 6 bases, and 4 bases had no gene match. Germline CDR1 and CDR2: MGHDK and SYGVNS. The CDR3 runs 13 residues. The CDR3 is CASRSGTGDGYTF. The CDR3 DNA reads TGTGCCAGCAGATCCGGGACAGGGGATGGCTACACCTTC.

This chain uses TRBV7-2 with TRBJ1-2; perhaps TRBD1 as D (6 bases). V shed 1 base and J shed 4 bases, with 10 bases lying between them. CDR3 size: 14 residues. Germline CDR1 and CDR2: SGHTA and FQGNSA. CDR3 protein: CASSLVGGGYGYTF. The CDR3 nucleotides are TGTGCCAGCAGCTTAGTTGGGGGCGGCTATGGCTACACCTTC.

This clone was seen only once. V is TRBV6-5 and J is TRBJ2-2, with D tentatively TRBD1 (5 bases). V lost 7 bases and J 4 bases, leaving 13 bases between the germline ends. The germline gives CDR1 MNHEY, CDR2 SVGAGI. The CDR3 spans 14 residues. CDR3 bases: TGTGCCAGCATTCAGGGATACGGCACCGGGGAGCTGTTTTTT. Its protein product is CASIQGYGTGELFF.

The chain recombines TRBV5-1 with TRBJ1-3; tentatively, D is TRBD1 (6 bases). Germline CDR1 SGHRS, CDR2 YFSETQ. The germline V and J ends were trimmed by 5 bases and 6 bases, with 9 bases remaining between them. The CDR3 totals 12 residues. CDR3 in DNA: TGCGCCAGCAGTTCAGGGGAAAACACCATATATTTT. Translated, it gives CASSSGENTIYF.

The chain employs TRBV6-1 and TRBJ1-5, with D unclear. The ends were cut back, 3 bases at V and 1 base at J, with 19 bases in the middle. The CDR3 is made up of 18 amino acids. The germline gives CDR1 MNHNS, CDR2 SASEGT. CDR3 region: CASSDPPVLGLSNQPQHF. CDR3 DNA: TGTGCCAGCAGTGACCCCCCGGTTTTGGGCCTGAGCAATCAGCCCCAGCATTTT.